This entry lists 5 T cell receptor beta chains sequenced from one sample in a study of human T cells and chemical hapten exposure. TCRdb itself ran the RACE reads through MiXCR, one entry per CDR3 protein. In the table there are roughly 50,000 distinct CDR3 sequences, about 11% of which are singletons. Time point in this sample: patch test 1, 2 weeks after DPC sensitization. Treatment indicated: therapeutic diphenylcyclopropenone sensitization with weekly scalp DPC. Unfractionated whole blood was the source of the extracted total RNA. The sequences come from whole blood, collected in connection with sensitization to the hapten diphenylcyclopropenone (DPC). These receptors originate from a woman in her forties with alopecia areata. Some clones in this sample may be carry-over from other donors' samples.

The chain employs TRBV20-1 and TRBJ2-3; D might be TRBD2 (5 bases). V was cut by 1 base and J by 2 bases, with 10 bases left in between. The CDR3 covers 14 residues. The germline gives CDR1 DFQATT, CDR2 SNEGSKA (reference sequence). CDR3 DNA sequence: TGCAGTGCTAGAGGGACTCCGTACACAGATACGCAGTATTTT. This translates into CSARGTPYTDTQYF.

This clonotype has a count of ten or more. The rearrangement joins TRBV27 to TRBJ2-7, with D possibly TRBD2 on 5 matching bases. With 8 bases removed from V and 5 bases from J, the gap between germline ends came to 16 bases. The CDR3 spans 13 residues. Looked up from germline, CDR1 is MNHEY and CDR2 is SMNVEV (reference sequence). The CDR3 coding sequence is TGTGCCAGCTCCCGCGGGTCCCAACACGAGCAGTACTTC. The encoded protein is CASSRGSQHEQYF.

The V call is TRBV5-1, the J call TRBJ1-2; 7 nucleotides agree with TRBD1. Germline V gene sequence: CDR1 SGHRS, CDR2 YFSETQ. The CDR3 spans 12 residues. J lost 6 bases, V lost 4 bases, and 3 bases had no gene match. This CDR3 is CASSRQGDGYTF. CDR3 sequence (DNA): TGCGCCAGCAGCCGACAGGGAGATGGCTACACCTTC.

This chain uses TRBV20-1 with TRBJ2-7; D remains unclear. The CDR3 length is 11 residues. Per germline, CDR1 DFQATT and CDR2 SNEGSKA (reference sequence). V was clipped by 6 bases and J by 6 bases, with 12 bases between them. CDR3 coding DNA: TGCAGTGCCGGGCCTGTCTCCGAGCAGTACTTC. Translating gives CSAGPVSEQYF.

This clonotype was seen ten or more times. The V call is TRBV14, the J call TRBJ1-2; D uncertain. Germline V gives CDR1 SGHDN, CDR2 FVKESK. The CDR3 extends over 14 amino acids. Trimming shortened V by 1 base and J by 8 bases, and 14 bases separated the two germline ends. Here the CDR3 reads CASSQVSAGEGYTF. The CDR3 nucleotides are TGTGCCAGCAGCCAAGTGTCGGCAGGCGAGGGCTACACCTTC.